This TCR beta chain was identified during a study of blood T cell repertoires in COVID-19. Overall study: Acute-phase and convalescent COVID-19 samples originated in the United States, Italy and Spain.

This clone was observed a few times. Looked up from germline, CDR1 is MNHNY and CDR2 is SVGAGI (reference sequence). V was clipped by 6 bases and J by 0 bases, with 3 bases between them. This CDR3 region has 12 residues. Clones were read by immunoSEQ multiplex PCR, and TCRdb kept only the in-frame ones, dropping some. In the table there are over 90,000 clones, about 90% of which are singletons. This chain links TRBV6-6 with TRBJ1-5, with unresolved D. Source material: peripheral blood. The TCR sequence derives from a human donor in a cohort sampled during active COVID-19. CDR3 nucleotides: TGTGCCAGCAGCCTTAGCAATCAGCCCCAGCATTTT. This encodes CASSLSNQPQHF.